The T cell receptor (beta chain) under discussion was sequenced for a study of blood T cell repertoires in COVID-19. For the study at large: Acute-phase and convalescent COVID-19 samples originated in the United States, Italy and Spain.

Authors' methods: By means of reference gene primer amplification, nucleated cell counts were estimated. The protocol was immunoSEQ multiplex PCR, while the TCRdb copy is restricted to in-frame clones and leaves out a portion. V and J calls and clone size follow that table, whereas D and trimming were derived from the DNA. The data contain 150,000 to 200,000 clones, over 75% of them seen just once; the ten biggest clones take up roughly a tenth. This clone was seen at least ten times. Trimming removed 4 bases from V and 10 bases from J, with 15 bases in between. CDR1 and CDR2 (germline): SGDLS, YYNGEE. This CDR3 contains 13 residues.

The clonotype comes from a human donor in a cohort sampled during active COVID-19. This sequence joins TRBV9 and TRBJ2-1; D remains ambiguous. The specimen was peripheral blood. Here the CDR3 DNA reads TGTGCCAGCAGCCCTGGTTGGAGCGTCGAGCAGTTCTTC. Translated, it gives CASSPGWSVEQFF.